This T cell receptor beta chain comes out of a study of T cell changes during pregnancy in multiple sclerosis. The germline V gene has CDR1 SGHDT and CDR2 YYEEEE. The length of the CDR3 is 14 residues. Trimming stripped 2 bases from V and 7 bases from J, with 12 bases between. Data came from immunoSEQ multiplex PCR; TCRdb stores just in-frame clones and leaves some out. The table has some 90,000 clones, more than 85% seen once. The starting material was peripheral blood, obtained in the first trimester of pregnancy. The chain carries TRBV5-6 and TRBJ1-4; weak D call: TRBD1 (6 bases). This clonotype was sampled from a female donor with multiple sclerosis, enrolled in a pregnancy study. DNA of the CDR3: TGTGCCAGCAGCTTCACCGGGACACTTGAAAAACTGTTTTTT. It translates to CASSFTGTLEKLFF. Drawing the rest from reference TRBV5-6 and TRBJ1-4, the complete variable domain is DAGVTQSPTHLIKTRGQQVTLRCSPKSGHDTVSWYQQALGQGPQFIFQYYEEEERQRGNFPDRFSGHQFPNYSSELNVNALLLGDSALYLCASSFTGTLEKLFFGSGTQLSVL.